The 27 T cell receptor beta chains presented below share a single source sample, sequenced in a study of cytomegalovirus exposure and HLA in healthy donors. 13 Jbeta primers and 60 Vbeta primers were used for the PCR. Libraries were prepared by immunoSEQ multiplex PCR; TCRdb keeps only in-frame clonotypes and omits some of them. Of some 98,000 clones listed, under 70% are singletons. Sequenced sample: PBMCs. All receptors come from a man between 45 and 60 years old in good health and CMV-seronegative.

The chain uses TRBV27 and TRBJ2-3, with a tentative D call TRBD2 (5 bases). Trimming cost V 7 bases and J 2 bases, with 16 bases left between them. CDR1 is MNHEY, CDR2 SMNVEV, per germline (reference sequence). The CDR3 extends over 15 amino acids. Written as DNA, the CDR3 is TGTGCCAGCACCGTTATAGGGAGAGACACAGATACGCAGTATTTT. This translates into CASTVIGRDTDTQYF.

The V gene is TRBV27, the J gene TRBJ2-1; possibly TRBD1 for D (6 bases). The germline V and J ends were trimmed by 5 bases and 0 bases, with 11 bases remaining between them. The CDR3 is made up of 15 amino acids. Germline CDR1 reads MNHEY; CDR2 reads SMNVEV (reference sequence). The CDR3 sequence: CASSPTGSSYNEQFF. CDR3 DNA sequence: TGTGCCAGCAGTCCGACAGGTAGCTCCTACAATGAGCAGTTCTTC.

The chain recombines TRBV10-3 with TRBJ2-5; TRBD1 agrees at 7 bases. This CDR3 spans 15 amino acids. Germline CDR1 reads ENHRY; CDR2 reads SYGVKD. The junction had 6 bases not matched to a gene; V was cut back by 0 bases and J by 5 bases. CDR3 in amino acids: CAISESKGAGETQYF. The CDR3 DNA is TGTGCCATCAGTGAGTCGAAGGGGGCGGGTGAGACCCAGTACTTC.

The chain recombines TRBV13 with TRBJ2-7; 7 nucleotides align to TRBD2. CDR1 and CDR2 from the germline V gene are PRHDT and FYEKMQ (reference sequence). J lost 1 base, V lost 5 bases, and 17 bases had no gene match. The CDR3 loop spans 18 amino acids. The CDR3 protein is CASSTTGGSRDASYEQYF. The CDR3, as DNA: TGTGCCAGCAGCACCACCGGGGGGTCCCGGGATGCGTCCTACGAGCAGTACTTC.

The V gene is TRBV7-2, the J gene TRBJ2-2; TRBD1 agrees at 10 bases. V lost 5 bases, J lost 5 bases, and 2 bases stayed unmatched. There are 14 residues in the CDR3. Looked up from germline, CDR1 is SGHTA and CDR2 is FQGNSA. Here the CDR3 DNA reads TGTGCCAGCAGCCGGACAGGGGGGACCGGGGAGCTGTTTTTT. Translated, it gives CASSRTGGTGELFF.

The gene calls are TRBV27 and TRBJ1-2, with D unresolved. Germline loops: CDR1 MNHEY, CDR2 SMNVEV (reference sequence). The CDR3 contains 12 residues. V gave up 6 bases and J gave up 8 bases, with 13 bases separating them. CDR3 in DNA: TGTGCCAGCAGGGAAGGAGGGAAAGGCTACACCTTC. Its protein product is CASREGGKGYTF.

This clone was detected only once. This rearrangement joins TRBV18 to TRBJ2-5; D remains unclear. Germline V gives CDR1 KGHSH, CDR2 LQKENI. The CDR3 spans 15 residues. Trimming stripped 2 bases from V and 4 bases from J, with 14 bases between. In DNA, the CDR3 is TGTGCCAGCTCACCAAGACTCCCCGCCGTAGAGACCCAGTACTTC. It translates to CASSPRLPAVETQYF.

The CDR3 reads CASSPPANRGGNEQFF. CDR3 DNA sequence: TGTGCCAGCTCACCACCTGCGAACAGGGGAGGCAATGAGCAGTTCTTC. The chain couples TRBV18 to TRBJ2-1, with TRBD1 as a possible D gene (7 bases). The V end was cut by 0 bases, the J end by 6 bases, with 15 bases between. Germline CDR1 KGHSH, CDR2 LQKENI. The CDR3 extends over 16 amino acids.

This sequence joins TRBV2 and TRBJ1-2, with 8 bases identical to TRBD1. CDR1 is SNHLY and CDR2 is FYNNEI in the germline V gene. V gave up 4 bases and J gave up 4 bases; unmatched junction bases: 5. This CDR3 has 14 residues. CDR3 DNA sequence: TGTGCCAGCAGTGCGGACAGGGACCCCTATGGCTACACCTTC. This gives the protein CASSADRDPYGYTF.

This chain joins TRBV7-9 and TRBJ1-3, with D unclear. Trimming pared 5 bases from V and 4 bases from J, leaving 15 bases between. Germline V CDR1 and CDR2: SEHNR, FQNEAQ (reference sequence). The CDR3 extends over 15 amino acids. As DNA, the CDR3 is TGTGCCAGCAGCCCGAACCCGGGCGGGGGAAACACCATATATTTT. It yields the protein CASSPNPGGGNTIYF.

This chain uses TRBV7-9 with TRBJ2-7, with TRBD1 matching 9 bases. CDR3 size: 14 residues. Trimming cost V 2 bases and J 3 bases; bases outside gene matches: 2. Germline V gene lookup returns CDR1 SEHNR and CDR2 FQNEAQ (reference sequence). CDR3 sequence (DNA): TGTGCCAGCAGCTTACAGGGACAGGGCTACGAGCAGTACTTC. Protein: CASSLQGQGYEQYF.

The chain has TRBV5-1 and TRBJ2-4; 11 bases align to TRBD2. After removal of 4 bases from V and 0 bases from J, the junction contained 3 bases not matched to a gene. The V gene's germline CDR1 is SGHRS and CDR2 YFSETQ. The CDR3 loop spans 16 amino acids. The CDR3 DNA reads as TGCGCCAGCAGCCCGACTAGCGGGGTAGCCAAAAACATTCAGTACTTC. Translation: CASSPTSGVAKNIQYF.

By share, this clone ranks as medium-sized. This chain joins TRBV2 and TRBJ2-7; D possibly corresponds to TRBD1 (5 bases). Germline V gene data show CDR1 as SNHLY and CDR2 as FYNNEI. The CDR3 extends over 14 amino acids. V lost 3 bases and J lost 3, with 12 bases in between. The DNA for the CDR3 is TGTGCCAGCAGTGAGCCGTTCAGGGTCTACGAGCAGTACTTC. It translates to CASSEPFRVYEQYF.

V and J are TRBV4-1 and TRBJ2-7; 12 bases fit TRBD2. The germline V gene has CDR1 MGHRA and CDR2 YSYEKL. J was trimmed by 4 bases and V by 0 bases; bases with no gene match: 7. CDR3 size: 17 residues. CDR3 loop: CASSQDRPGLAGYEQYF. CDR3 DNA: TGCGCCAGCAGCCAAGATCGACCGGGACTAGCGGGTTACGAGCAGTACTTC.

The chain combines TRBV29-1 with TRBJ2-1; the match to TRBD2 covers 13 bases. The CDR3 spans 18 residues. Trimming at V came to 0 bases and at J to 4 bases, leaving 9 bases not matched to a gene. The germline CDR1 and CDR2 sequences are SQVTM and ANQGSEA. The CDR3 reads CSVEEWTSGRGVYNEQFF. CDR3 nucleotide sequence: TGCAGCGTTGAAGAATGGACTAGCGGGAGAGGGGTTTACAATGAGCAGTTCTTC.

V usage is TRBV6-5 and J usage is TRBJ1-1; 9 bases line up with TRBD1. Germline V gene lookup returns CDR1 MNHEY and CDR2 SVGAGI. Germline trimming cut 6 bases from V and 4 bases from J; bases unmatched to any gene: 6. The CDR3 consists of 14 residues. In DNA form, the CDR3 reads TGTGCCAGCAGGCCGGGACAGGGAGGCACTGAAGCTTTCTTT. It yields the protein CASRPGQGGTEAFF.

This rearrangement joins TRBV9 to TRBJ2-3; D remains ambiguous. This CDR3 spans 14 amino acids. The V gene's germline CDR1 is SGDLS and CDR2 YYNGEE. V lost 0 bases, J lost 3 bases, and 8 bases lay in between. The CDR3 protein is CASSVASSTDTQYF. The CDR3 DNA sequence: TGTGCCAGCAGCGTAGCTTCTTCGACAGATACGCAGTATTTT.

The gene calls are TRBV30 and TRBJ2-7; tentatively, D is TRBD2 (6 bases). The germline gives CDR1 GTSNPN, CDR2 SVGIG (reference sequence). This CDR3 is built from 12 residues. Trimming pared 3 bases from V and 4 bases from J, leaving 10 bases between. The DNA of the CDR3 is TGTGCCTGGAGCCCGGGACTTTACGAGCAGTACTTC. Residues: CAWSPGLYEQYF.

The V gene is TRBV15, the J gene TRBJ1-2; D perhaps matches TRBD1 (5 bases). V was cut by 4 bases and J by 13 bases, with 16 bases left in between. This CDR3 region has 12 residues. CDR1 and CDR2 from the germline V gene are LNHNV and YYDKDF (reference sequence). The CDR3 is CATSTTETLSTF. CDR3 nucleotides: TGTGCCACCAGCACGACAGAAACCCTCTCCACCTTC.

V usage is TRBV19 and J usage is TRBJ2-1; possible D gene TRBD2, 6 bases. The CDR3 has 15 residues. Trimming took 7 bases from V and 2 from J, leaving 15 bases between them. Germline V gene lookup returns CDR1 LNHDA and CDR2 SQIVND (reference sequence). CDR3 nucleotides: TGTGCCAGTACTACCGGACTAACGCCCTACAATGAGCAGTTCTTC. Amino acids: CASTTGLTPYNEQFF.

The rearrangement uses TRBV28 and TRBJ2-7; 16 bases are a match to TRBD2. CDR3 length: 18 amino acids. Germline V gene sequence: CDR1 MDHEN, CDR2 SYDVKM. J was trimmed by 5 bases and V by 5 bases; bases with no gene match: 12. In DNA form, the CDR3 reads TGTGCCAGCAGTCCACTGGGACTAGCGGGGGGGCCTAGCGACGAGCAGTACTTC. Protein: CASSPLGLAGGPSDEQYF.

This clone was counted only a few times. This rearrangement joins TRBV7-2 to TRBJ2-3; 7 nucleotides agree with TRBD2. Germline assignment: CDR1 SGHTA and CDR2 FQGNSA. The V segment lost 2 bases and the J segment 0 bases; nucleotides outside the gene matches: 14. There are 19 residues in the CDR3. The CDR3 nucleotides are TGTGCCAGCAGCTTACCCCTAGCGGAAGTCAGTCCAAGCACAGATACGCAGTATTTT. Protein: CASSLPLAEVSPSTDTQYF.

This rearrangement joins TRBV6-1 to TRBJ2-3, with 7 positions matching TRBD2. Germline V gene data show CDR1 as MNHNS and CDR2 as SASEGT. J gave up 10 bases and V 4 bases, and 5 bases lay outside the gene matches. The CDR3 length is 12 residues. CDR3 amino acids: CASSVKREAQYF. For the CDR3, the DNA is TGTGCCAGCAGTGTGAAACGGGAGGCGCAGTATTTT.

The genes are TRBV7-9 and TRBJ2-1; D remains ambiguous. There are 13 residues in the CDR3. In germline, CDR1 is SEHNR, CDR2 FQNEAQ (reference sequence). V lost 2 bases, J lost 7 bases, and 9 bases lay in between. CDR3: CASSLLSGNEQFF. CDR3 nucleotide sequence: TGTGCCAGCAGCTTATTATCCGGGAATGAGCAGTTCTTC.

This clone was counted a few times. The CDR3 bases are TGCAGCGTTGATATCCTAGGGGGCGGGCGTGGGGCCCAGTACTTC. The encoded protein is CSVDILGGGRGAQYF. This rearrangement joins TRBV29-1 to TRBJ2-5, with 7 bases lining up with TRBD1. CDR1 is SQVTM and CDR2 is ANQGSEA in the germline V gene. The length of the CDR3 is 15 residues. The V segment lost 3 bases and the J segment 9 bases; nucleotides outside the gene matches: 16.

The rearrangement uses TRBV27 and TRBJ2-1; D might be TRBD2 (6 bases). Germline loops: CDR1 MNHEY, CDR2 SMNVEV (reference sequence). V was clipped by 5 bases and J by 6 bases, with 8 bases between them. The CDR3 consists of 12 residues. The CDR3 spells CASSQTSNEQFF. CDR3 DNA: TGTGCCAGCAGTCAGACTAGCAATGAGCAGTTCTTC.

The chain is built from TRBV19 and TRBJ1-5, with D hard to call. V lost 6 bases, J lost 2 bases, and 11 bases lay in between. Looked up from germline, CDR1 is LNHDA and CDR2 is SQIVND (reference sequence). The CDR3 has 14 residues. The CDR3 DNA is TGTGCCAGTAGACCCCCAGGCGGCAATCAGCCCCAGCATTTT. It specifies CASRPPGGNQPQHF.